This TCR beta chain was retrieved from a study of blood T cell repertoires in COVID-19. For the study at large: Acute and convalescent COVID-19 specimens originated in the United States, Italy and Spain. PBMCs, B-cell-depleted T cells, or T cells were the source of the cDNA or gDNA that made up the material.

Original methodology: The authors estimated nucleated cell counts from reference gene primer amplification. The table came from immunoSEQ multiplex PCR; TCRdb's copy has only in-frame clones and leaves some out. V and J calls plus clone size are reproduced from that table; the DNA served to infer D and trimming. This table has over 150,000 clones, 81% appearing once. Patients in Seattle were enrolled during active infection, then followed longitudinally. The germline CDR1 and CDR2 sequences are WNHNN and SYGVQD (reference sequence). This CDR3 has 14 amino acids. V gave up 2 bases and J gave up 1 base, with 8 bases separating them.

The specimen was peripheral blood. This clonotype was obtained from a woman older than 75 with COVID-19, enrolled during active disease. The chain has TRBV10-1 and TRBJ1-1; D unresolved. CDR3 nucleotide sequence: TGCGCCAGCAGTGAGGGTCGGGGGAACACTGAAGCTTTCTTT. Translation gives CASSEGRGNTEAFF.